The source of this T cell receptor beta chain is a study of early T cells in non-severe SARS-CoV-2 infection. Turning to the study itself: Unsorted whole-blood RNA was sequenced in bulk, leaving chains unpaired.

CDR3 length: 14 amino acids. CDR1 LGHDT and CDR2 YNNKEL come from the germline V gene (reference sequence). V was clipped by 0 bases and J by 3 bases, with 7 bases between them. Attachment of unique molecular identifiers to individual cDNA molecules was performed. Each CDR3 protein is one row after TCRdb ran MiXCR on the 5' RACE reads. The sample carries some 81,000 distinct CDR3 sequences, roughly 9.6% recorded once. The sequenced sample consisted of whole blood. This sequence originates from an adult who was a healthcare worker with PCR-confirmed SARS-CoV-2 infection or an uninfected control (not recorded which). This chain connects TRBV3-1 to TRBJ2-3; D remains unclear. This CDR3 is CASSQDQATDTQYF. For the CDR3, the DNA is TGTGCCAGCAGCCAAGATCAAGCGACAGATACGCAGTATTTT.